This TCR beta chain originates from a study of shared clonotypes between healthy human individuals (dated by TCRdb to the early 2020s). About the full investigation: The cohort comprised two women and a few men aged 18 to 49 years. Leukapheresis yielded between about 0.9 and 9 billion PBMCs per donor. Different laboratories and diverse techniques were used to prepare libraries and sequence TCR repertoires, to increase sequencing depth and limit assay-specific biases. For each donor, three plates each were used for CD4 naive and CD4 memory, two plates were used for CD8 naive, and one plate was used for CD8 memory. Blood TCR repertoires of a handful of healthy adults were deeply sequenced to estimate repertoire size and the extent of clonotype sharing between individuals.

Overall study outcomes, separate from this receptor: Sampling was restricted to blood, and TCR repertoires in tissues likely differ from the TCR repertoires found in blood. Based on pairwise subsampling, the degree of clonotype sharing among donors was expected to be affected by sequencing depth. The small number of donors limited the genetic and exposure-history diversity represented. Across a handful of donors, around 5% of naive CD4, roughly 3.5% of naive CD8, approximately 2.5% of memory CD4, and about 0.44% of memory CD8 clonotypes were shared. Larger estimated clonotype richness was generally found for naive subsets than for memory subsets. Higher generation probabilities were observed for clonotypes shared by all four sorted-subset donors than for non-shared clonotypes. Rarefaction of sorted-subset datasets indicated incomplete sequencing despite the large sequencing depth.

On this clone itself: Its binding antigen is unknown. No much larger clone exists at a distance of one base, and base qualities are not known.

The donors were healthy, HIV-negative adults with no recently reported acute infections or vaccinations. Only Caucasian adults living in Nashville, Tennessee, USA were represented among the donors. Magnetic negative selection was used to enrich CD4+ T cells, after which naive cells were positively selected on CD45RA and the negative fraction became the memory subset. Blood was obtained by leukapheresis, after which PBMCs were separated by Ficoll-Histopaque density gradient centrifugation and cryopreserved in liquid nitrogen vapor phase. Analytical flow cytometry was used to check the purity and quantity of each magnetically sorted T cell population. From each sorted fraction, genomic DNA was isolated and quantified by UV absorbance on a Nanodrop 2000c. Ends trimmed: V by 2 bases, J by 6 bases; bases unmatched to a gene: 13. As encoded in the germline V gene, CDR1 is SNHLY while CDR2 is FYNNEI. The CDR3 starts with the cysteine, ends with the phenylalanine, and has 16 residues. The entry retains the CDR3 DNA only, 48 bases that are in frame from base 1.

Using the deep immunoSEQ assay, TCR CDR3 regions were amplified from genomic DNA by multiplex PCR. Extracted genomic DNA from each cell subset was distributed evenly across all wells of several immunoSEQ 96-well plates, and each plate was treated as a replicate. Each replicate PCR for sorted subsets received about 210 ng genomic DNA, equal to around 32,000 T cell genomes. The purified libraries were quantified using a Qubit 3.0 fluorometer, sized with a Bioanalyzer 2100, and then quantified again using the KAPA Library Quantification kit. Every immunoSEQ 96-well plate was sequenced on a separate single-read 150-cycle Illumina NextSeq 550 flow cell. The source study handled its data this way. The immunoSEQ output contained only junctional sequences without quality scores, so filtering could not match that applied to full-length reads. To assign V/J genes and CDR3, sequences were annotated against IMGT germline references using PyIR, a Python wrapper for IgBLAST v1.9. Any read was removed if the V/J assignment was weak (E-value above 1e-6), the CDR3 was missing, or the read contained stop codons, out-of-frame junctions, or ambiguous translated residues. V3J clonotypes were defined as sequences sharing an identical inferred V gene, J gene, and CDR3 amino acid sequence. Percentage overlap between repertoires was calculated by dividing the number of shared unique clonotypes by the size of the smaller repertoire. Repertoire richness was assessed with RTK rarefaction, the Chao1 estimator, and Recon v2.1 estimates of unobserved clonotypes. For all TCRbeta clonotypes obtained by the gDNA method from a handful of donors, generation probabilities were computed with OLGA. TCRdb limited this immuneACCESS table to in-frame rearrangements with V and J called. A share of clones is missing; checked studies link under half to unresolved V genes, and the rest is unexplained. The V and J calls and clone size come from that table; D and trimming were worked out from the DNA. Here the sample has about 1.5 million clones; around 98% occur a single time. The top ten hold about 0.45% of the sample.

The chain is made from TRBV2 and TRBJ2-7; 7 bases in the junction line up with TRBD2. Sequencing was carried out using naive CD4+ T cells sorted from blood. Interpreted using the paper, the cell subset or site label stands for: CD45RA+ positively selected. The TCR was taken from a young man in good health. The sequenced DNA: TGTGCCAGCAGTGAAATGATCCTAGCGGATAGACCCGAGCAGTACTTC. Its translation is CASSEMILADRPEQYF.